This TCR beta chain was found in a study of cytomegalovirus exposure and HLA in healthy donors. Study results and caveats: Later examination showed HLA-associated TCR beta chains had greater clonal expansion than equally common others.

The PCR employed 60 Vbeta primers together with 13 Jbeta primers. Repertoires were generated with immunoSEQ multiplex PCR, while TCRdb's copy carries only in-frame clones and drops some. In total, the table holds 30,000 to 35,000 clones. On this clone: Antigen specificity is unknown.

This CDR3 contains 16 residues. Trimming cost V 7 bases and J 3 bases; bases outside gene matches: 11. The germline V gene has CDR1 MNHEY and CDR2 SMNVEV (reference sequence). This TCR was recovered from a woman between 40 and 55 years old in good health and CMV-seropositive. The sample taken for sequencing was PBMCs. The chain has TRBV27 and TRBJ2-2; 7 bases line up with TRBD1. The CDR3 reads CASTSGGELYTGELFF. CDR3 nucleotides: TGTGCCAGCACCTCAGGGGGAGAACTATACACCGGGGAGCTGTTTTTT.